The sequence of this T cell receptor beta chain was determined in a study of cytomegalovirus exposure and HLA in healthy donors. To note about this clone: What it recognizes is unknown.

The study, taken as a whole, reports: The study labeled 180 or so TCR beta chains cytomegalovirus-associated. Later on, an analysis showed TCR association rates differing by HLA locus, with DRB1 the most and HLA-C the fewest.

This PCR relied on a set of 60 Vbeta primers and 13 Jbeta primers. This table comes from immunoSEQ multiplex PCR, and its TCRdb copy is limited to in-frame clones, with some not included. Found here are about 230,000 clones, roughly 78% of them singletons; the top ten hold approximately 0.49%. Sample: PBMCs. The sequence was obtained from a boy between 5 and 17 years old in good health and CMV-seronegative.

Here the CDR3 DNA reads TGTGCCAGCAGCCAAGATCGTGGCGGGCTACTATCCTACGAGCAGTACTTC. Residues: CASSQDRGGLLSYEQYF. The rearrangement links TRBV4-2 to TRBJ2-7; maybe TRBD2 (5 bases). Germline V CDR1 and CDR2: LGHNA, YNFKEQ. The CDR3 has 17 amino acids. Trimming removed 0 bases from V and 1 base from J, with 16 bases in between.